This entry describes one T cell receptor (beta chain). Germline CDR1 is SGHRS and CDR2 is YFSETQ. V shed 0 bases and J 5 bases; nucleotides not matched to a gene: 5. The CDR3 has 16 residues. This specimen comes from a study of PD-1 blockade in classical Hodgkin lymphoma. Every one of the patients relapsed after autologous stem cell transplantation (brentuximab vedotin exposure was variable). The repertoire was sequenced with immunoSEQ multiplex PCR; TCRdb's copy has only in-frame clones and lacks some. The sample carries about 20,000 clones, around 69% recorded once. This chain joins TRBV5-1 and TRBJ2-2; 9 nucleotides match TRBD2. The starting material was peripheral blood mononuclear cells (PBMCs), obtained before the second cycle of nivolumab. The origin of this receptor is a human donor with classical Hodgkin lymphoma. Here the CDR3 reads CASSLGGTSGTGELFF. The CDR3 nucleotides read TGCGCCAGCAGCTTGGGGGGTACTAGCGGGACCGGGGAGCTGTTTTTT.